The 5 T cell receptor beta chains in this list originate from one sample, sequenced in a study of T cell responses to AZD1222 COVID-19 vaccine. The repertoire was sequenced with immunoSEQ multiplex PCR; TCRdb's copy has only in-frame clones and lacks some. The table records fewer than 85,000 clones, about four fifths of them present only once. Sequenced here: peripheral blood, sampled 28 days after the second AZD1222 dose. Every receptor here comes from an adult who received the AZD1222 COVID-19 vaccine.

The J gene is TRBJ2-2, the V gene TRBV27; 10 bases match TRBD2. V gave up 4 bases and J gave up 1 base; unmatched junction bases: 3. The CDR3 sequence is 16 residues long. CDR1 and CDR2 (germline): MNHEY, SMNVEV (reference sequence). The CDR3 sequence: CASSSPSGRNTGELFF. Here the CDR3 DNA reads TGTGCCAGCAGTTCCCCTAGCGGGAGGAACACCGGGGAGCTGTTTTTT.

This clone was observed a handful of times. The chain is built from TRBV4-2 and TRBJ2-6; D call uncertain. Germline V gene sequence: CDR1 LGHNA, CDR2 YNFKEQ. The germline V and J ends were trimmed by 2 bases and 0 bases, with 11 bases remaining between them. CDR3 size: 17 residues. The CDR3 loop reads CASSQSTHRSGANVLTF. The CDR3 DNA reads as TGTGCCAGCAGCCAAAGTACACATCGCTCTGGGGCCAACGTCCTGACTTTC.

V is TRBV28 and J is TRBJ1-2; perhaps TRBD1 as D (6 bases). The CDR3 length is 15 residues. Trimming took 5 bases from V and 7 from J, leaving 20 bases between them. The germline V gene encodes CDR1 MDHEN and CDR2 SYDVKM. The CDR3 DNA reads TGTGCCAGCAGTCCCATCCAGGCTTACAGGGTTGGCTACACCTTC. As protein: CASSPIQAYRVGYTF.

V and J are TRBV4-3 and TRBJ1-4; D is perhaps TRBD1 (5 bases). This CDR3 comprises 15 residues. Germline V gives CDR1 LGHNA, CDR2 YSLEER. V was shortened by 2 bases and J by 4 bases, with 11 bases between the two germline ends. CDR3 nucleotide sequence: TGCGCCAGCAGCCAAAGGGGCAGGAATAATGAAAAACTGTTTTTT. This gives the protein CASSQRGRNNEKLFF.

J is TRBJ2-2 and V is TRBV7-2, with D perhaps matching TRBD1 or TRBD2 (5 bases each). Germline V gives CDR1 SGHTA, CDR2 FQGNSA. The CDR3 sequence is 15 residues long. Trimming left V 4 bases short and J 5 bases short, with 14 bases between. Written as DNA, the CDR3 is TGTGCCAGCAGCTACTACACTGGGGGAACCGGGGAGCTGTTTTTT. Its translation is CASSYYTGGTGELFF.